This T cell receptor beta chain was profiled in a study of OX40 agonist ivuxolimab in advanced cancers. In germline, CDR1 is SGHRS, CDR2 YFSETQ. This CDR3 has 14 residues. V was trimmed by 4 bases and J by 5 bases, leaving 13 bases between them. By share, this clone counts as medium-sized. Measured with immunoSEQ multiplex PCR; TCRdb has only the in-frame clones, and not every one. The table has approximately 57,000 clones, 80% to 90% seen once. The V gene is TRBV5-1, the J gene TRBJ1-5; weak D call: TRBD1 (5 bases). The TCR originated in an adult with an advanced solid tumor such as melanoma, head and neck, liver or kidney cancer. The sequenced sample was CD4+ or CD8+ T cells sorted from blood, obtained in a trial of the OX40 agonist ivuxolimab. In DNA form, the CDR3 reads TGCGCCAGCAGCCCAGGAGGGGTCGATCAGCCCCAGCATTTT. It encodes CASSPGGVDQPQHF.